The present entry profiles one T cell receptor beta chain with its context. With 0 bases removed from V and 9 bases from J, the gap between germline ends came to 8 bases. The CDR3 is 12 amino acids. Germline assignment: CDR1 SGHAT and CDR2 FQNNGV. Assay used: immunoSEQ multiplex PCR; TCRdb lists only in-frame clones, some missing. The table includes 40,000 to 45,000 clones, over 60% detected once. This sample was taken from a study of radiotherapy plus CTLA-4 blockade in lung cancer. Source: peripheral blood, taken from a patient treated with radiotherapy plus ipilimumab. This chain uses TRBV11-2 with TRBJ2-5, with D maybe TRBD1 (6 bases). The receptor comes from a human donor with non-small cell lung cancer who had a partial response to radiotherapy plus ipilimumab. As DNA, the CDR3 is TGTGCCAGCAGCTTAGATGAGGGGGCCCAGTACTTC. This gives the protein CASSLDEGAQYF.